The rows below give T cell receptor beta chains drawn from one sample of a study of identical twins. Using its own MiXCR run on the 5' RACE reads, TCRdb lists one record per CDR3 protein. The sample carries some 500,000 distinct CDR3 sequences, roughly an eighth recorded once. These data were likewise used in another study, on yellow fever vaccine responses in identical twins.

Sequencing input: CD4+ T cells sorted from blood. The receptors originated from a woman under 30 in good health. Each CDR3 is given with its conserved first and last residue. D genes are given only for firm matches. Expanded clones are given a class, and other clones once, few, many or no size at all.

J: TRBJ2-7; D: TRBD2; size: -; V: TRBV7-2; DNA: TGTGCCACCGCGACCGTAGCGGGAGGAGGCGAGCAGTACTTC; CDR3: CATATVAGGGEQYF
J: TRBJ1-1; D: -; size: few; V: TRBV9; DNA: TGTGCCAGCAGCGTAGGTGCAGGGGATGGCGCTTTCTTT; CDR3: CASSVGAGDGAFF
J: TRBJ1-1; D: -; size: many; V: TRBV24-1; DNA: TGTGCCACCAGTGCCCCTCACGGGGGCTCTGAAGCTTTCTTT; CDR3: CATSAPHGGSEAFF
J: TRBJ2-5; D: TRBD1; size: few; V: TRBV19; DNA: TGTGCCAGTAGGCTGACAGGGGCAGAGACCCAGTACTTC; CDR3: CASRLTGAETQYF
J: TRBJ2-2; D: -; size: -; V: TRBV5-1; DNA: TGCGCCAGCAGTTTGTTGACTGCCCTCGTTGGTGGCGCGAACACCGGGGAGCTGTTTTTT; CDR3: CASSLLTALVGGANTGELFF
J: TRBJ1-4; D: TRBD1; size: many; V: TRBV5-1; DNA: TGCGCCAGCAGCCCGGGACAGACTAATGAAAAACTGTTTTTT; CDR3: CASSPGQTNEKLFF
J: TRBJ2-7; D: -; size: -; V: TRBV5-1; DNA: TGCGCCAGCAGCTTGGACAGGGCCTTATACGAGCAGTACTTC; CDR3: CASSLDRALYEQYF
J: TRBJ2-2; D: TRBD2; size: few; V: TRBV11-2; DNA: TGTGCCAGCAGCTTAGATTCGGTTAGCGGGTTGACCGGGGAGCTGTTTTTT; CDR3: CASSLDSVSGLTGELFF
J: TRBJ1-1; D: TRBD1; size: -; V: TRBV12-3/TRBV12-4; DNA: TGTGCCAGCGACTCACAGGGGGGCACTGAAGCTTTCTTT; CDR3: CASDSQGGTEAFF
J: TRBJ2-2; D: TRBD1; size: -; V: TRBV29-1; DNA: TGCAGCGTTACCGACAGGGCCGGGACCGGGGAGCTGTTTTTT; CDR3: CSVTDRAGTGELFF